Following are 19 T cell receptor beta chains from one sample sequenced in a study of T cells after posttransplantation cyclophosphamide. A marrow graft followed busulfan-fludarabine conditioning, with cyclophosphamide on days +3 and +4. Clones were read by immunoSEQ multiplex PCR, and TCRdb kept only the in-frame ones, dropping some. The sample yields several hundred clones, about 48% seen once. The sequenced sample was CD8+ T cells sorted from blood, obtained after allogeneic stem cell transplant with posttransplant cyclophosphamide. The receptors derive from a female patient in her 60s who received an allogeneic stem cell transplant from a related donor and was CMV-positive. Part of the T cells may come from the graft donor.

With respect to this clone: The likely explanation is a read error, given a far larger clone one base away. The genes are TRBV7-9 and TRBJ1-2, with a weak D call TRBD1 (6 bases). The germline CDR1 and CDR2 sequences are SEHNR and FQNEAQ (reference sequence). CDR3 length: 13 residues. CDR3 DNA sequence: TGTGCCAGCGGGGGGGGCCTGAACTATCGCTACACCTTC. Translation gives CASGGGLNYRYTF. Based on the CDR3 plus reference TRBV7-9 and TRBJ1-2, the full variable domain is DTGVSQNPRHKITKRGQNVTFRCDPISEHNRLYWYRQTLGQGPEFLTYFQNEAQLEKSRLLSDRFSAERPKGSFSTLEIQRTEQGDSAMYLCASGGGLNYRYTFGSGTRLTVV.

This clone was picked up a small number of times. The chain combines TRBV27 with TRBJ2-7, with 7 bases matching TRBD1. Germline loops: CDR1 MNHEY, CDR2 SMNVEV (reference sequence). The CDR3 has 15 residues. Trimming cost V 4 bases and J 4 bases; bases outside gene matches: 10. This CDR3 reads CASSYSSGQVYEQYF. CDR3 sequence (DNA): TGTGCCAGCAGTTACTCTTCCGGACAGGTATACGAGCAGTACTTC.

This clone was seen a few times. The V call is TRBV6-5, the J call TRBJ2-3; 11 bases are a match to TRBD2. V was clipped by 2 bases and J by 3 bases; unmatched bases: 4. The CDR3 has 16 residues. Germline V gene lookup returns CDR1 MNHEY and CDR2 SVGAGI. CDR3 nucleotide sequence: TGTGCCAGCAGTTACCATAGCGGGAGGGTAACAGATACGCAGTATTTT. Amino acids: CASSYHSGRVTDTQYF.

The chain is built from TRBV11-2 and TRBJ2-3, with TRBD2 as a possible D gene (5 bases). With 1 base removed from V and 2 bases from J, the gap between germline ends came to 13 bases. CDR1 SGHAT and CDR2 FQNNGV come from the germline V gene. CDR3 length: 16 residues. The chain's CDR3 is CASSLGGRPATDTQYF. The DNA of the CDR3 is TGTGCCAGCAGCTTAGGAGGGCGCCCAGCCACAGATACGCAGTATTTT. Full variable domain (remainder filled in from reference TRBV11-2 and TRBJ2-3): EAGVAQSPRYKIIEKRQSVAFWCNPISGHATLYWYQQILGQGPKLLIQFQNNGVVDDSQLPKDRFSAERLKGVDSTLKIQPAKLEDSAVYLCASSLGGRPATDTQYFGPGTRLTVL.

Of note for this clone: Relative to the germline gene, one junction end is altered; a read error may explain this. The V call is TRBV10-3, the J call TRBJ2-6, with D perhaps TRBD2 (5 bases). Germline V gene lookup returns CDR1 ENHRY and CDR2 SYGVKD. The CDR3 consists of 13 residues. The CDR3 nucleotides read TGTGCCATCGGACTTACTGGGTCCAACGTCCTGACTTTC. Protein: CAIGLTGSNVLTF.

The chain links TRBV28 to TRBJ1-2; D gene ambiguous. Germline lookup yields CDR1 MDHEN and CDR2 SYDVKM. The CDR3 runs 14 residues. Trimming pared 6 bases from V and 4 bases from J, leaving 15 bases between. CDR3 amino acids: CASSPPWAGYGYTF. The CDR3 DNA follows: TGTGCCAGCAGCCCCCCATGGGCGGGCTATGGCTACACCTTC.

This clone has a handful of counts. The rearrangement joins TRBV4-1 to TRBJ1-1; TRBD1 is a possible D gene (5 bases). V lost 2 bases, J lost 0 bases, and 22 bases lay in between. This CDR3 is 19 amino acids long. In germline, CDR1 is MGHRA, CDR2 YSYEKL. The CDR3 nucleotides read TGCGCCAGCAGCCAATCATTCAATATCTGGGGCCGAATGAACACTGAAGCTTTCTTT. It is translated as CASSQSFNIWGRMNTEAFF.

This clone was seen more than once but under ten times. Only one base separates this from a far larger clonotype, so it likely reflects a read error. The rearrangement joins TRBV4-2 to TRBJ1-5; possibly TRBD1 for D (5 bases). CDR1 is LGHNA, CDR2 YNFKEQ, per germline. Between the trimmed V and J ends, which lost 1 base and 4 bases, there was a span of 11 bases. The CDR3 consists of 15 residues. The CDR3 nucleotides read TGTGCCAGCAGCCAAGTCTCAGGGCAGAATCAGCCCCAGCATTTT. Amino acids: CASSQVSGQNQPQHF.

This clone has only one observation. The chain has TRBV4-3 and TRBJ2-7; a weak D match, TRBD1 (6 bases). Germline values: CDR1 LGHNA, CDR2 YSLEER. The CDR3 is 16 amino acids. The germline V and J ends were trimmed by 0 bases and 4 bases, with 16 bases remaining between them. CDR3 sequence reads: CASSQDVTGNGYEQYF. The CDR3 DNA follows: TGCGCCAGCAGCCAAGATGTAACAGGGAATGGTTACGAGCAGTACTTC.

This clone was recorded a few times. This chain uses TRBV6-5 with TRBJ1-2; D is unclear. Between the trimmed V and J ends, which lost 3 bases and 5 bases, there was a span of 19 bases. The germline V gene has CDR1 MNHEY and CDR2 SVGAGI. The CDR3 covers 16 residues. In DNA form, the CDR3 reads TGTGCCAGCAGTTATAGTCTCCCTTTGGGCAGTTATGGCTACACCTTC. Translated: CASSYSLPLGSYGYTF.

The V gene is TRBV28, the J gene TRBJ1-2; 10 nucleotides line up with TRBD1. This CDR3 contains 16 residues. The V gene end was trimmed by 1 base and the J gene end by 4 bases; junction bases not matched to a gene: 6. Germline V gene data show CDR1 as MDHEN and CDR2 as SYDVKM. The CDR3 DNA follows: TGTGCCAGCAGTTTATTCCCGGGACAGGGGTTCTATGGCTACACCTTC. This codes for CASSLFPGQGFYGYTF.

This clone is classed as medium-sized. V usage is TRBV5-1 and J usage is TRBJ1-2; tentatively, D is TRBD1 (6 bases). This CDR3 is built from 15 residues. Germline CDR1 SGHRS, CDR2 YFSETQ. Trimming removed 4 bases from V and 6 bases from J, with 19 bases in between. CDR3 sequence reads: CASSTNGGALDGYTF. CDR3 coding DNA: TGCGCCAGCAGCACAAATGGGGGGGCACTCGATGGCTACACCTTC. The full variable domain, completed using reference TRBV5-1 and TRBJ1-2, is KAGVTQTPRYLIKTRGQQVTLSCSPISGHRSVSWYQQTPGQGLQFLFEYFSETQRNKGNFPGRFSGRQFSNSRSEMNVSTLELGDSALYLCASSTNGGALDGYTFGSGTRLTVV.

This clone was observed a few times. The rearrangement links TRBV28 to TRBJ1-2; TRBD1 is a possible D gene (6 bases). The CDR3 has 12 residues. The germline V gene has CDR1 MDHEN and CDR2 SYDVKM. V lost 5 bases to trimming and J lost 6 bases, with 10 bases between them. CDR3 DNA: TGTGCCAGCAGTCCACAGGGTCATGGCTACACCTTC. Its protein product is CASSPQGHGYTF.

The chain joins TRBV7-3 to TRBJ1-4, with D hard to call. This CDR3 has 14 residues. Looked up from germline, CDR1 is SGHTA and CDR2 is FQGTGA. V was cut by 7 bases and J by 3 bases, with 12 bases left in between. The CDR3: CASTSSPANEKLFF. Written as DNA, the CDR3 is TGTGCCAGCACCTCTTCCCCGGCTAATGAAAAACTGTTTTTT.

The chain is built from TRBV7-2 and TRBJ2-7; D perhaps matches TRBD2 (7 bases). CDR3 length equals 15 residues. The V gene's germline CDR1 is SGHTA and CDR2 FQGNSA. The germline V and J ends were trimmed by 5 bases and 5 bases, with 19 bases remaining between them. This CDR3 reads CASSLGGRWLDEQYF. The CDR3 nucleotides read TGTGCCAGCAGCCTCGGGGGGCGCTGGTTGGACGAGCAGTACTTC.

This chain connects TRBV2 to TRBJ2-7; 9 nucleotides match TRBD1. Looked up from germline, CDR1 is SNHLY and CDR2 is FYNNEI. V dropped 6 bases and J dropped 4; count of bases not matched to a gene: 7. The CDR3 spans 14 residues. The DNA of the CDR3 is TGTGCCAGCAGCCCCTGGGACAGGGCGTACGAGCAGTACTTC. Its translation: CASSPWDRAYEQYF.

The rearrangement joins TRBV6-5 to TRBJ1-1; TRBD1 matches at 8 bases. The CDR3 loop spans 14 amino acids. The germline V gene encodes CDR1 MNHEY and CDR2 SVGAGI. J gave up 4 bases and V 5 bases, and 6 bases lay outside the gene matches. CDR3 sequence: CASSPTGAGTEAFF. CDR3 DNA sequence: TGTGCCAGCAGTCCGACAGGGGCGGGCACTGAAGCTTTCTTT.

About this clone itself: Since a much larger clone is just one base distant, this may be a read error. The sample has other DNA sequences that encode this CDR3 too. The chain joins TRBV4-3 to TRBJ1-6; D gene ambiguous. The CDR3 length is 15 residues. The germline gives CDR1 LGHNA, CDR2 YSLEER. V lost 0 bases, J lost 13 bases, and 16 bases lay in between. The CDR3, as DNA: TGCGCCAGCAGCCAAGATAGTAGTATTGCTTCCCCCCTCCACTTT. It encodes CASSQDSSIASPLHF.

The chain couples TRBV30 to TRBJ2-7, with 8 bases fitting TRBD2. Germline trimming cut 4 bases from V and 3 bases from J; bases unmatched to any gene: 14. The CDR3 contains 16 residues. Germline assignment: CDR1 GTSNPN and CDR2 SVGIG (reference sequence). CDR3 in DNA: TGTGCCTGGAACGGCGGGGGGACAAATTACCTCTACGAGCAGTACTTC. This encodes CAWNGGGTNYLYEQYF. The whole variable domain, filled in from reference TRBV30 and TRBJ2-7, reads SQTIHQWPATLVQPVGSPLSLECTVEGTSNPNLYWYRQAAGRGLQLLFYSVGIGQISSEVPQNLSASRPQDRQFILSSKKLLLSDSGFYLCAWNGGGTNYLYEQYFGPGTRLTVT.